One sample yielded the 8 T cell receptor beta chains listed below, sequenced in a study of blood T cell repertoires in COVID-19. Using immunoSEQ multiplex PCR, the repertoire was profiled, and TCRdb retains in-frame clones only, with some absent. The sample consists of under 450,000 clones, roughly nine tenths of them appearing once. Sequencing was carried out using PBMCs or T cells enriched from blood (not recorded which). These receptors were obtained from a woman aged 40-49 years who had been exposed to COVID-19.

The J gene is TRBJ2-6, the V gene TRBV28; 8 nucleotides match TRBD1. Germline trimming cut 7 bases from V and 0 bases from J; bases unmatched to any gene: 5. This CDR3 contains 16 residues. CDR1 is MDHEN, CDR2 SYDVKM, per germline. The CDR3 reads CASTRTGSSGANVLTF. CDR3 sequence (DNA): TGTGCCAGCACCCGGACAGGGTCCTCTGGGGCCAACGTCCTGACTTTC.

This CDR3 is CASSLEGSGRAGEQFF. CDR3 nucleotide sequence: TGCGCCAGCAGCTTGGAGGGTAGCGGGAGGGCCGGGGAGCAGTTCTTC. This sequence joins TRBV5-1 and TRBJ2-1; 11 positions match TRBD2. V shed 0 bases, J shed 10 bases, and the junction held 9 bases outside the gene matches. The CDR3 extends over 16 amino acids. Germline V lookup: CDR1 SGHRS, CDR2 YFSETQ. Variable domain in full (rest from reference TRBV5-1 and TRBJ2-1): KAGVTQTPRYLIKTRGQQVTLSCSPISGHRSVSWYQQTPGQGLQFLFEYFSETQRNKGNFPGRFSGRQFSNSRSEMNVSTLELGDSALYLCASSLEGSGRAGEQFFGPGTRLTVL.

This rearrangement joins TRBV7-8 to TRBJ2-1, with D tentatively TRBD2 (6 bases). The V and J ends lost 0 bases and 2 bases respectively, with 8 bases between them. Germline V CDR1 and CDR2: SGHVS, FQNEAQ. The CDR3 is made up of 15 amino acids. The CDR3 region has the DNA TGTGCCAGCAGCTTAGCGGGGGGTACCTACAATGAGCAGTTCTTC. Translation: CASSLAGGTYNEQFF.

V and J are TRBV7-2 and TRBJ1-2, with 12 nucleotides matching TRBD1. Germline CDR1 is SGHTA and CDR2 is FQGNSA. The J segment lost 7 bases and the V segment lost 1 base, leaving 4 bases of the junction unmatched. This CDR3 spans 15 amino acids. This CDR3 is CASSLGGTGGGGYTF. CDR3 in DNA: TGTGCCAGCAGCTTAGGGGGGACAGGGGGCGGTGGCTACACCTTC.

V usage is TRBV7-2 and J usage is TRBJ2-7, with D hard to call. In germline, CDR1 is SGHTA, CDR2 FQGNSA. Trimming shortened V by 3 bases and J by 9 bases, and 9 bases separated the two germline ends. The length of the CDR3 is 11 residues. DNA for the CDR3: TGTGCCAGCAGCTTCTCCTCCAGGCAGTACTTC. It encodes CASSFSSRQYF.

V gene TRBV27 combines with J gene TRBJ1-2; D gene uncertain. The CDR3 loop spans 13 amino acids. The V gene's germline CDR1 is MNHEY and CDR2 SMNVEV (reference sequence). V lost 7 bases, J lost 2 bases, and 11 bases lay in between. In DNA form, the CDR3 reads TGTGCCAGCACCCGGACTGGGAACTATGGCTACACCTTC. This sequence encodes CASTRTGNYGYTF.

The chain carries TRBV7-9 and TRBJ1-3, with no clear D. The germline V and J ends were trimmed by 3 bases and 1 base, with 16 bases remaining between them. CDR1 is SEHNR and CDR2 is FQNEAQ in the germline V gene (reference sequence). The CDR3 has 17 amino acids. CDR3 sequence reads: CASSFHPAVLSGNTIYF. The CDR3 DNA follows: TGTGCCAGCAGCTTCCACCCCGCGGTTCTTTCTGGAAACACCATATATTTT.

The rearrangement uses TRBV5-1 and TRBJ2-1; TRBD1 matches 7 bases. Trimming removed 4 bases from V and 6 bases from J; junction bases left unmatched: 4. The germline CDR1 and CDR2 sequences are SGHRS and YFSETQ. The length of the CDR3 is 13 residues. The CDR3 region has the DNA TGCGCCAGCAGCGCGGACAGGAGCAATGAGCAGTTCTTC. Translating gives CASSADRSNEQFF.